This T cell receptor (beta chain) is from a study of PD-L1 blockade in urothelial cancer. Study context: Patients initiated atezolizumab in the mid-2010s at 1,200 mg intravenously every 3 weeks. Male sex and bladder-origin urothelial cancer were recorded for about 85% of the roughly 30 patients. The analyses of blood took place 3 weeks (second dose) and 6 weeks after treatment start.

General study points: Durable benefit was linked to greater 3-week expansion of tumor-associated blood clones.

The repertoire was sequenced with immunoSEQ multiplex PCR; TCRdb's copy has only in-frame clones and lacks some. In the table there are around 45,000 clones, 83% of which are singletons. The CDR3 runs 12 residues. V was clipped by 11 bases and J by 5 bases, with 15 bases between them. The germline gives CDR1 MNHEY, CDR2 SMNVEV (reference sequence). Time point described: peripheral blood 6 weeks after treatment start. Concerning this clone itself: The antigen is undetermined.

The receptor comes from a man in his fifties or sixties with urothelial cancer. This chain connects TRBV27 to TRBJ1-2; D gene unclear. The source was PBMCs, collected around atezolizumab (anti-PD-L1) treatment. The CDR3: CASRDNSYGYTF. Here the CDR3 DNA reads TGTGCCTCTCGCGACAACTCTTATGGCTACACCTTC.